The 27 T cell receptor beta chains reported below all come from one sample, sequenced in a study of identical twins. TCRdb called the 5' RACE reads again in MiXCR, with one record for every CDR3 protein. The data contain 200,000 to 250,000 distinct CDR3 sequences, approximately 6.8% of them singletons. The data also belong to a second study, concerning yellow fever vaccine responses in identical twins.

Material for sequencing was CD8+ T cells sorted from blood. These receptor sequences come from a woman between 18 and 29 years old in good health.

The chain uses TRBV9 and TRBJ2-7; D is unresolved. The CDR3 has 12 residues. Trimming cost V 0 bases and J 12 bases, with 13 bases left between them. Germline loops: CDR1 SGDLS, CDR2 YYNGEE. The CDR3, as DNA: TGTGCCAGCAGCGTAGATTCTCGGGTTCTGTACTTC. It is translated as CASSVDSRVLYF.

The chain is built from TRBV12-3 or TRBV12-4 and TRBJ2-2; perhaps TRBD2 as D (5 bases). This CDR3 contains 15 residues. V dropped 7 bases and J dropped 6 bases, with 18 bases sitting between them. CDR3 bases: TGTGCCAGCAACCCAGCGGCGAACCTCGCCGGGGAGCTGTTTTTT. Translated, it gives CASNPAANLAGELFF.

This clonotype was seen only a few times. V gene TRBV15 combines with J gene TRBJ2-7; TRBD2 might be the D (6 bases). Germline lookup yields CDR1 LNHNV and CDR2 YYDKDF (reference sequence). Trimming removed 0 bases from V and 2 bases from J, with 14 bases in between. The CDR3 sequence is 16 residues long. CDR3 protein: CATSRDHAGPAYEQYF. CDR3 DNA: TGTGCCACCAGCAGAGATCATGCGGGGCCTGCCTACGAGCAGTACTTC.

The rearrangement uses TRBV9 and TRBJ1-2; no definite D call. The germline V and J ends were trimmed by 0 bases and 3 bases, with 6 bases remaining between them. Germline CDR1 SGDLS, CDR2 YYNGEE. The CDR3 runs to 13 residues. The CDR3 reads CASSVGWDYGYTF. The DNA for the CDR3 is TGTGCCAGCAGCGTAGGGTGGGACTATGGCTACACCTTC.

The gene calls are TRBV7-2 and TRBJ2-2; D not certain. The V gene lost 1 base and the J gene lost 0 bases, with 9 bases spanning the gap. The CDR3 loop spans 16 amino acids. Looked up from germline, CDR1 is SGHTA and CDR2 is FQGNSA. The CDR3: CASSLGLYANTGELFF. The CDR3 DNA sequence: TGTGCCAGCAGCTTAGGACTGTACGCGAACACCGGGGAGCTGTTTTTT.

This clonotype was seen repeatedly, ten times or more. This chain connects TRBV12-3 or TRBV12-4 to TRBJ2-7; TRBD2 aligns across 8 bases. Losses at the gene ends were 7 bases for V and 3 bases for J; bases not matched to a gene: 5. The CDR3 length is 13 residues. The CDR3 DNA follows: TGTGCCAGCACTCCGCGGGAGGACTACGAGCAGTACTTC. Its protein is CASTPREDYEQYF.

This clonotype showed up just a few times. The V gene is TRBV4-2, the J gene TRBJ2-5; 10 positions match TRBD2. There are 17 residues in the CDR3. V was pared by 0 bases and J by 5 bases, with 9 bases of the junction left unmatched. Germline V gives CDR1 LGHNA, CDR2 YNFKEQ. The DNA for the CDR3 is TGTGCCAGCAGCCAAGATTTGACTAGCGGGCGCGGGGAGACCCAGTACTTC. This sequence encodes CASSQDLTSGRGETQYF.

This clonotype appeared many times. The chain is built from TRBV6-5 and TRBJ2-5; D tentatively reads TRBD1 or TRBD2 (6 bases each). The CDR3 sequence is 14 residues long. Germline V lookup: CDR1 MNHEY, CDR2 SVGAGI. V was pared by 0 bases and J by 4 bases, with 9 bases between. CDR3 loop: CASSYSGGRETQYF. The CDR3 region has the DNA TGTGCCAGCAGTTACTCCGGGGGCCGAGAGACCCAGTACTTC.

The table lists this clonotype with many counts. The rearrangement uses TRBV27 and TRBJ2-1; no firm D call. V was pared by 3 bases and J by 0 bases, with 3 bases between. This CDR3 spans 13 amino acids. From germline, CDR1 is MNHEY and CDR2 SMNVEV (reference sequence). As DNA, the CDR3 is TGTGCCAGCAGTTTCAGCTCCTACAATGAGCAGTTCTTC. Its protein product is CASSFSSYNEQFF.

This clonotype was observed a handful of times. The junction and the germline gene differ at one end; a read error may be behind it. The chain carries TRBV2 and TRBJ2-4; D is unclear. The CDR3 length is 14 residues. From germline, CDR1 is SNHLY and CDR2 FYNNEI. CDR3 DNA: TGTGCCAGCAATGAACGGGTTTCCAAAAACATTCAGTACTTC. This codes for CASNERVSKNIQYF.

Comment on this clonotype: A much larger clone is a single base away; this may be a read error. The chain has TRBV28 and TRBJ2-7; 10 bases line up with TRBD2. There are 14 residues in the CDR3. The V gene end was trimmed by 6 bases and the J gene end by 0 bases; junction bases not matched to a gene: 2. Germline-derived CDR1 and CDR2 are MDHEN and SYDVKM. The CDR3 protein is CASRSSGSSYEQYF. In DNA, the CDR3 is TGTGCCAGCAGGTCTAGCGGGAGCTCCTACGAGCAGTACTTC.

This clonotype occurred many times. V usage is TRBV24-1 and J usage is TRBJ2-3; 14 bases match TRBD2. Germline-derived CDR1 and CDR2 are KGHDR and SFDVKD. This CDR3 contains 17 residues. V dropped 4 bases and J dropped 4; count of bases not matched to a gene: 6. The CDR3 nucleotides read TGTGCCACCAGTGACCTTGGGACTAGCGGGAGAGCAGATACGCAGTATTTT. Translated, it gives CATSDLGTSGRADTQYF.

The gene calls are TRBV6-1 and TRBJ2-1; 9 bases map to TRBD2. Unmatched junction bases numbered 3, after V lost 5 bases and J lost 4 bases. The CDR3 covers 14 residues. Looked up from germline, CDR1 is MNHNS and CDR2 is SASEGT. The DNA for the CDR3 is TGTGCCAGCAGTAAGCGGGGGGAATACAATGAGCAGTTCTTC. Protein product: CASSKRGEYNEQFF.

The rearrangement uses TRBV20-1 and TRBJ2-5; D is perhaps TRBD1 or TRBD2 (5 bases each). The CDR3 has 18 amino acids. Germline lookup yields CDR1 DFQATT and CDR2 SNEGSKA (reference sequence). Trimming pared 3 bases from V and 0 bases from J, leaving 23 bases between. The CDR3 sequence is CSASFYGRDDRHQETQYF. CDR3 DNA sequence: TGCAGTGCTAGTTTTTACGGTCGGGACGACCGGCACCAAGAGACCCAGTACTTC.

This sequence joins TRBV6-5 and TRBJ1-2, with D unclear. There are 12 residues in the CDR3. In germline, CDR1 is MNHEY, CDR2 SVGAGI. V gave up 2 bases and J gave up 6 bases, with 7 bases separating them. The CDR3 spells CASSYDGDGYTF. The CDR3 nucleotides are TGTGCCAGCAGTTACGACGGGGATGGCTACACCTTC.

The chain joins TRBV14 to TRBJ2-1; D gene ambiguous. CDR1 and CDR2 (germline): SGHDN, FVKESK. V was cut by 3 bases and J by 4 bases, with 16 bases left in between. There are 16 residues in the CDR3. The CDR3 sequence: CASSQAVRRQYNEQFF. In DNA form, the CDR3 reads TGTGCCAGCAGCCAGGCTGTGCGGCGCCAGTACAATGAGCAGTTCTTC. Full variable domain (outside the CDR3, taken from reference TRBV14 and TRBJ2-1): EAGVTQFPSHSVIEKGQTVTLRCDPISGHDNLYWYRRVMGKEIKFLLHFVKESKQDESGMPNNRFLAERTGGTYSTLKVQPAELEDSGVYFCASSQAVRRQYNEQFFGPGTRLTVL.

The sample holds many counts of this clonotype. The chain employs TRBV14 and TRBJ2-2; weak D call: TRBD2 (5 bases). The CDR3 sequence is 16 residues long. The V gene lost 0 bases and the J gene lost 8 bases, with 16 bases spanning the gap. The germline V gene has CDR1 SGHDN and CDR2 FVKESK. The CDR3 sequence: CASSQDLDLAPGELFF. CDR3 nucleotides: TGTGCCAGCAGCCAAGATCTCGACCTAGCCCCTGGGGAGCTGTTTTTT.

V usage is TRBV6-1 and J usage is TRBJ2-2; 7 bases agree with TRBD2. J was trimmed by 6 bases and V by 2 bases; bases with no gene match: 15. The CDR3 loop spans 18 amino acids. Germline CDR1 MNHNS, CDR2 SASEGT. CDR3 DNA sequence: TGTGCCAGCAGTGAATTAGTAGAGGGGACTACGATGGCCGGGGAGCTGTTTTTT. Protein product: CASSELVEGTTMAGELFF.

This clonotype turned up a few times. V gene TRBV4-1 combines with J gene TRBJ1-4; D not resolved. V was shortened by 3 bases and J by 7 bases, with 6 bases between the two germline ends. The CDR3 has 12 amino acids. CDR1 and CDR2 (germline): MGHRA, YSYEKL. The CDR3 nucleotides read TGCGCCAGCAGCCATGACGGTGAAAAACTGTTTTTT. As protein: CASSHDGEKLFF.

This clonotype was seen only a few times. The chain has TRBV28 and TRBJ2-1; 7 nucleotides line up with TRBD2. V gave up 5 bases and J gave up 8 bases; unmatched junction bases: 12. Germline values: CDR1 MDHEN, CDR2 SYDVKM. CDR3 length: 15 amino acids. In DNA, the CDR3 is TGTGCCAGCAGTGTACAGAGATGGGCGGGGGATGAGCAGTTCTTC. Translation gives CASSVQRWAGDEQFF.

The gene calls are TRBV7-7 and TRBJ2-5, with a tentative D call TRBD1 (6 bases). Per the germline V gene, CDR1 is SSHAT and CDR2 is FNYEAQ (reference sequence). Between the trimmed V and J ends, which lost 5 bases and 5 bases, there was a span of 15 bases. The CDR3 is 14 residues long. For the CDR3, the DNA is TGTGCCAGCAGCCAGGGGTCCACGGGCGAGACCCAGTACTTC. It specifies CASSQGSTGETQYF.

This clonotype was seen ten or more times. The chain has TRBV19 and TRBJ2-5, with 7 nucleotides matching TRBD1. V lost 5 bases, J lost 0 bases, and 9 bases stayed unmatched. The germline V gene has CDR1 LNHDA and CDR2 SQIVND (reference sequence). The CDR3 has 16 residues. The CDR3 loop is CASSPGQLKYQETQYF. The CDR3 coding sequence is TGTGCCAGTAGTCCGGGACAGCTTAAGTACCAAGAGACCCAGTACTTC.

This clonotype was picked up a small number of times. The V call is TRBV5-1, the J call TRBJ1-6; no reliable D call. V was shortened by 7 bases and J by 8 bases, with 16 bases between the two germline ends. Germline V CDR1 and CDR2: SGHRS, YFSETQ. There are 14 residues in the CDR3. DNA of the CDR3: TGCGCCAGCTCAGCCGGTTCCATCGATTCACCCCTCCACTTT. Its protein is CASSAGSIDSPLHF.

This clonotype was picked up many times. The chain joins TRBV4-1 to TRBJ2-3, with TRBD1 matching over 7 bases. Germline V gives CDR1 MGHRA, CDR2 YSYEKL. CDR3 length: 14 amino acids. V gave up 8 bases and J gave up 1 base; unmatched junction bases: 6. CDR3 residues: CASSPQGGTDTQYF. The CDR3 region has the DNA TGCGCCAGCTCACCCCAGGGGGGCACAGATACGCAGTATTTT.

The chain is built from TRBV7-9 and TRBJ2-5; possibly TRBD1 for D (6 bases). This CDR3 is 12 amino acids long. Per germline, CDR1 SEHNR and CDR2 FQNEAQ (reference sequence). Trimming shortened V by 8 bases and J by 3 bases, and 10 bases separated the two germline ends. The CDR3 DNA reads as TGTGCCAGCCGAGGGGGAAAAGAGACCCAGTACTTC. Protein product: CASRGGKETQYF. The full variable domain, with the rest looked up from reference TRBV7-9 and TRBJ2-5, is DTGVSQNPRHKITKRGQNVTFRCDPISEHNRLYWYRQTLGQGPEFLTYFQNEAQLEKSRLLSDRFSAERPKGSFSTLEIQRTEQGDSAMYLCASRGGKETQYFGPGTRLLVL.

The rearrangement links TRBV9 to TRBJ2-3; D is possibly TRBD2 (5 bases). The V and J ends lost 5 bases and 0 bases respectively, with 13 bases between them. Germline V CDR1 and CDR2: SGDLS, YYNGEE. This CDR3 is built from 15 residues. CDR3 in DNA: TGTGCCAGCAGGCAAGGACTGGCCAGCACAGATACGCAGTATTTT. It codes for CASRQGLASTDTQYF.

This chain connects TRBV6-1 to TRBJ2-7; the D gene could be TRBD1 or TRBD2 (7 bases each). V lost 10 bases and J lost 0, with 13 bases in between. Germline V gives CDR1 MNHNS, CDR2 SASEGT. The CDR3 is 13 amino acids. The CDR3 sequence is CAIQRDSSYEQYF. The CDR3, as DNA: TGTGCCATCCAGCGGGACAGCTCCTACGAGCAGTACTTC.